Below are 12 T cell receptor beta chains sequenced from a single sample in a study of immune heterogeneity within non-small cell lung tumors. It was with 32 V and 13 J primers that multiplex PCR amplified TCR beta CDR3. TCRdb re-analysed the multiplex PCR reads in MiXCR, keeping a single row per CDR3 protein. This sample has around 29,000 distinct CDR3 sequences; around 30% occur once, and the top ten carry 3.5% to 4.5%. Template material for each sample was around 560 ng of bulk tumor genomic DNA. Doctors removed several biopsies from each primary tumor during surgery, keeping them far apart. Untreated, newly diagnosed non-small cell lung cancer patients underwent curative surgery. Sequenced sample: lung tumor tissue. The source of these receptors is a man aged 40-50 years with non-small cell lung cancer.

The chain couples TRBV5-1 to TRBJ2-7, with TRBD2 matching over 11 bases. The CDR3 covers 14 residues. Losses at the gene ends were 4 bases for V and 2 bases for J; bases not matched to a gene: 2. Germline CDR1 SGHRS, CDR2 YFSETQ. The CDR3 coding sequence is TGCGCCAGCAGCGGGACTAGCGGAACCTACGAGCAGTACTTC. Encoded protein: CASSGTSGTYEQYF.

This clonotype was seen many times. V gene TRBV19 combines with J gene TRBJ2-2; 7 nucleotides match TRBD2. CDR3 size: 13 residues. Germline trimming cut 10 bases from V and 6 bases from J; bases unmatched to any gene: 8. CDR1 LNHDA and CDR2 SQIVND come from the germline V gene (reference sequence). The CDR3 protein is CATDRGLAGELFF. CDR3 DNA sequence: TGTGCCACCGACCGAGGACTAGCCGGGGAGCTGTTTTTT.

This clonotype has a count of ten or more. This sequence joins TRBV25-1 and TRBJ2-7, with D maybe TRBD1 (6 bases). The CDR3 sequence is 16 residues long. Germline values: CDR1 MGHDK, CDR2 SYGVNS. The V and J ends lost 5 bases and 1 base respectively, with 18 bases between them. CDR3 residues: CASSHPGGQKSYEQYF. The CDR3 nucleotides read TGTGCCAGCAGTCACCCAGGAGGACAGAAGTCCTACGAGCAGTACTTC.

The rearrangement joins TRBV20-1 to TRBJ1-4; 7 bases line up with TRBD1. Germline lookup yields CDR1 DFQATT and CDR2 SNEGSKA (reference sequence). V shed 7 bases and J 0 bases; nucleotides not matched to a gene: 17. The CDR3 extends over 18 amino acids. The CDR3 DNA is TGCAGTGTTCGAAAAGGGGGCGCCGGTACTGCAACTAATGAAAAACTGTTTTTT. This encodes CSVRKGGAGTATNEKLFF.

In regard to this clonotype: A read error may explain this, as a much larger clone is one base away. This chain uses TRBV7-2 with TRBJ1-1; 8 bases are a match to TRBD1. Germline V gives CDR1 SGHTA, CDR2 FQGNSA. The CDR3 spans 13 residues. V lost 4 bases, J lost 10 bases, and 8 bases stayed unmatched. In DNA form, the CDR3 reads TGTGCCAGCAGCTCTGACAGGGGTAGGTTAGCTTTCTTT. This gives the protein CASSSDRGRLAFF.

The sample holds a few counts of this clonotype. This chain's CDR3 is CASSPSGNSYNEQFF. Written as DNA, the CDR3 is TGTGCCAGCAGCCCGAGCGGGAATTCCTACAATGAGCAGTTCTTC. The rearrangement uses TRBV9 and TRBJ2-1; 7 nucleotides line up with TRBD2. CDR1 is SGDLS, CDR2 YYNGEE, per germline. Trimming took 4 bases from V and 1 from J; bases not matched to a gene: 5. This CDR3 spans 15 amino acids.

Comment on this clonotype: This may arise from a read error, as a much more abundant clone is one base away. The chain uses TRBV5-1 and TRBJ2-7, with unresolved D. Germline V gene sequence: CDR1 SGHRS, CDR2 YFSETQ. The CDR3 is 14 amino acids. CDR3 nucleotides: TGCACCAGCACCACAGAGCCAGAGAACTACGAGCAGTACTTC. Encoded protein: CTSTTEPENYEQYF.

On this clonotype: A single base separates this from a much larger clone, so it may be a read error. CDR3 residues: CSSSIPGQVITGELFF. Here the CDR3 DNA reads TGTTCCAGTAGTATACCGGGTCAGGTGATTACCGGGGAGCTGTTTTTT. The V gene is TRBV19, the J gene TRBJ2-2, with D uncertain. The germline V gene has CDR1 LNHDA and CDR2 SQIVND (reference sequence). The CDR3 has 16 residues.

This clonotype is labeled medium-sized. The chain joins TRBV20-1 to TRBJ1-2; 9 bases are a match to TRBD1. V lost 6 bases to trimming and J lost 7 bases; unmatched junction nucleotides: 9. The CDR3 totals 13 residues. Germline CDR1 reads DFQATT; CDR2 reads SNEGSKA (reference sequence). The CDR3 region is CSAPDRGGFGYTF. CDR3 sequence (DNA): TGCAGTGCACCGGACAGGGGAGGCTTTGGCTACACCTTC.

The chain has TRBV20-1 and TRBJ2-1; D not certain. V was pared by 6 bases and J by 3 bases, with 15 bases between. Germline V gene sequence: CDR1 DFQATT, CDR2 SNEGSKA (reference sequence). This CDR3 is built from 14 residues. CDR3 protein: CSAPSQRDYNEQFF. The CDR3 DNA reads TGCAGTGCCCCGTCCCAGCGAGACTACAATGAGCAGTTCTTC.

Only a few counts were recorded for this clonotype. V is TRBV7-6 and J is TRBJ2-1; TRBD1 agrees at 10 bases. The CDR3 loop spans 15 amino acids. Looked up from germline, CDR1 is SGHVS and CDR2 is FNYEAQ. Losses at the gene ends were 5 bases for V and 4 bases for J; bases not matched to a gene: 5. The CDR3 sequence: CASSPGQGKYNEQFF. The CDR3 nucleotides are TGTGCCAGCAGCCCGGGACAGGGGAAATACAATGAGCAGTTCTTC.

This clonotype was detected a few times. The chain combines TRBV10-3 with TRBJ2-1; 15 nucleotides align to TRBD2. The CDR3 is made up of 15 amino acids. Per germline, CDR1 ENHRY and CDR2 SYGVKD. Trimming cost V 2 bases and J 12 bases; bases outside gene matches: 5. CDR3 nucleotides: TGTGCCATCAGTGAGGGACTAGCGGGAGGGCAACGGCAGTTCTTC. It encodes CAISEGLAGGQRQFF.